Ten or more counts support the clone carrying this T cell receptor beta chain. The data belong to a study of T cells in Graves' hyperthyroidism and ophthalmopathy. TCR beta CDR3 region amplification was performed from RNA transcripts. In the first-round RT-PCR of the TCR CDR3, the HTBI primer set was used. TCRdb used MiXCR to reprocess the multiplex PCR reads, holding one entry per CDR3 protein. The data contain 300,000 to 450,000 distinct CDR3 sequences, just under 25% of them singletons. The authors deemed Graves' hyperthyroidism stable absent ophthalmopathy progression within 18 months. In making diagnoses, clinical symptoms, serum thyroxine and TRAb, thyroid ultrasound and orbital computed tomography were all used. The CDR3 consists of 13 residues. Germline V gene sequence: CDR1 LGHDT, CDR2 YNNKEL (reference sequence). The V and J ends lost 0 bases and 2 bases respectively, with 5 bases between them.

This chain uses TRBV3-1 with TRBJ2-7; D remains ambiguous. The TCR originated in a man aged 50-59 years with Graves' hyperthyroidism. Material for sequencing was blood. CDR3 sequence (DNA): TGTGCCAGCAGCCAAGATAGGGCCTACGAGCAGTACTTC. Translation gives CASSQDRAYEQYF.